This record looks at one TCR beta chain sequence and its context. Its antigen remains unknown. This specimen belongs to a study of T cell responses to AZD1222 COVID-19 vaccine. Study-wide results and caveats: Repertoires were obtained only post-peak T cell response. There were mostly white British donors and more females than males, and clonal diversity was possibly underestimated.

Germline values: CDR1 SEHNR, CDR2 FQNEAQ (reference sequence). The CDR3 length is 12 residues. V gave up 6 bases and J gave up 8 bases, with 13 bases separating them. Sequencing was performed with immunoSEQ multiplex PCR; in TCRdb, only in-frame clones are kept and a portion is missing. The table has some 140,000 clones, around 93% seen once; the top ten hold around 2.7%. The TCR was taken from an adult in good health. The specimen comprised peripheral blood, sampled on day 0 of AZD1222 vaccination. V gene TRBV7-9 combines with J gene TRBJ1-1; D possibly corresponds to TRBD1 (5 bases). CDR3 coding DNA: TGTGCCAGCAGTTCCGGGGGGAAGGAAGCTTTCTTT. It codes for CASSSGGKEAFF.